Listed below are T cell receptor beta chains from one sample, sequenced in a study of blood T cell repertoires in COVID-19. Libraries were prepared by immunoSEQ multiplex PCR; TCRdb keeps only in-frame clonotypes and omits some of them. The repertoire holds roughly 140,000 clones, with roughly 90% as singletons. The sample taken for sequencing was peripheral blood. These receptors were obtained from a human donor in a cohort sampled during active COVID-19. Both conserved end residues are part of each CDR3. A D gene is named only where the DNA matches it firmly. Not all rows give a size; the values are once, few, many and, for expanded clones, a class.

clone size | D gene | J gene | V gene | CDR3 DNA | CDR3 protein
NA | NA | TRBJ1-1 | TRBV7-2 | TGTGCCATCAGAACATCCCTCCAGGGAACTACTGAAGCTTTCTTT | CAIRTSLQGTTEAFF
NA | NA | TRBJ2-1 | TRBV5-1 | TGCGCCAGCAGCGCAATTGACTCTACCTACAATGAGCAGTTCTTC | CASSAIDSTYNEQFF
NA | TRBD1 | TRBJ1-5 | TRBV6-5 | TGTGCCAGCAGTCCTACAGGGGGCGATCAGCCCCAGCATTTT | CASSPTGGDQPQHF
NA | TRBD1 | TRBJ1-2 | TRBV7-2 | TGTGCCAGCAGCTTTATAGGGGGCGACTATGGCTACACCTTC | CASSFIGGDYGYTF
NA | TRBD2 | TRBJ2-3 | TRBV14 | TGTGCCAGCAGCCTTTTACTAGCGGGCACAGATACGCAGTATTTT | CASSLLLAGTDTQYF
NA | TRBD1 | TRBJ2-5 | TRBV2 | TGTGCCAGCAGTGTTCAACAGGGGGCGGAGACCCAGTACTTC | CASSVQQGAETQYF
NA | TRBD2 | TRBJ2-7 | TRBV6-8 | TGTGCCAGCAGTCTTCCCCGGGAGGCCCTTTCCTACGAGCAGTACTTC | CASSLPREALSYEQYF
NA | TRBD2 | TRBJ2-5 | TRBV11-2 | TGTGCCAGCAGCGATTTTGGGGGGGGACGCGAGACCCAGTACTTC | CASSDFGGGRETQYF
NA | TRBD1 | TRBJ1-4 | TRBV27 | TGTGCCAGCAGTGGACAGGGGGCATATCCTAATGAAAAACTGTTTTTT | CASSGQGAYPNEKLFF
NA | NA | TRBJ1-5 | TRBV27 | TGTGCCAGCAGTTTTTCTCGGGGAGATCAGCCCCAGCATTTT | CASSFSRGDQPQHF
NA | NA | TRBJ1-4 | TRBV7-9 | TGTGCCAGCAGCTTAGCGAGGACCGGGGTCGGTGATGAAAAACTGTTTTTT | CASSLARTGVGDEKLFF
NA | NA | TRBJ2-5 | TRBV5-4 | TGTGCCAGCAGCTTCACTGCGGAGTTAAAGACCCAGTACTTC | CASSFTAELKTQYF
NA | NA | TRBJ1-2 | TRBV6-5 | TGTGCCAGCAGTTACTCCGCTTCGGGGTATGGCTACACCTTC | CASSYSASGYGYTF
NA | TRBD1 | TRBJ1-5 | TRBV19 | TGTGCCAGTAGTCAGGACAGGTTACAACCCCAGCATTTT | CASSQDRLQPQHF
NA | TRBD1 | TRBJ2-7 | TRBV5-4 | TGTGCCAGCAGCCCAGGGGGCCGGGACTACGAGCAGTACTTC | CASSPGGRDYEQYF
NA | NA | TRBJ1-2 | TRBV21-1 | TGTGCCAGCACCTCGGGGGGCAGGGCCTATGGCTACACCTTC | CASTSGGRAYGYTF
NA | TRBD2 | TRBJ2-7 | TRBV7-2 | TGTGCCAGCAGCGCCCGGGAGGGACCCTACGAGCAGTACTTC | CASSAREGPYEQYF
NA | NA | TRBJ2-1 | TRBV11-1 | TGTGCCAGCAGCCCGGAGCGGCACTCCTACAATGAGCAGTTCTTC | CASSPERHSYNEQFF
NA | TRBD2 | TRBJ2-7 | TRBV7-2 | TGTGCCAGCAGCCAAGGACTAGCGGGGGCGGGTGAGCAGTACTTC | CASSQGLAGAGEQYF
NA | TRBD2 | TRBJ2-3 | TRBV7-3 | TGTGCCAGCAGCTTAAAGGTTGTAGCGGGGTGGGGCACAGATACGCAGTATTTT | CASSLKVVAGWGTDTQYF
NA | TRBD1 | TRBJ2-7 | TRBV6-2/TRBV6-3 | TGTGCCAGCAGTTCAACGGACAGGGATCACGAGCAGTACTTC | CASSSTDRDHEQYF
NA | NA | TRBJ1-6 | TRBV3-1/TRBV3-2 | TGTGCCAGCAGCCCGGGGGGCGCGGGATCACCCCTCCACTTT | CASSPGGAGSPLHF
few | NA | TRBJ1-5 | TRBV6-2/TRBV6-3 | TGTGCCAGCAGTTACCACAAGTCCCGCAATCAGCCCCAGCATTTT | CASSYHKSRNQPQHF
once | TRBD1 | TRBJ1-2 | TRBV29-1 | TGCAGCGTTGAGCTAGGGACAGGGATCTATGGCTACACCTTC | CSVELGTGIYGYTF
NA | NA | TRBJ2-7 | TRBV25-1 | TGTGCCAGCAGTCAGAGCGGGCCCTCCTACGAGCAGTACTTC | CASSQSGPSYEQYF
NA | TRBD2 | TRBJ2-1 | TRBV6-4 | TGTGCCAGCAGTGACACGAAGCTAGCGGGGGGCTCCTACAATGAGCAGTTCTTC | CASSDTKLAGGSYNEQFF
NA | TRBD2 | TRBJ2-5 | TRBV7-9 | TGTGCCAGCAGCGGGACTAGCGGGAGGGAAGAGACCCAGTACTTC | CASSGTSGREETQYF
NA | NA | TRBJ2-5 | TRBV10-2 | TGCGCCAGCAGCACGGGAACCCAAGAGACCCAGTACTTC | CASSTGTQETQYF
NA | TRBD1 | TRBJ1-1 | TRBV3-1/TRBV3-2 | TGTGCCAGCAGCCAAGGACAGGGGTGGAACACTGAAGCTTTCTTT | CASSQGQGWNTEAFF
NA | TRBD1 | TRBJ2-7 | TRBV19 | TGTGCCAGTAGTATCCCGGGACAGGGTAACTACGAGCAGTACTTC | CASSIPGQGNYEQYF
NA | TRBD1 | TRBJ1-6 | TRBV14 | TGTGCCAGCAGCCAAGCCTCTTGGACAGGGAACCCATCCTATAATTCACCCCTCCACTTT | CASSQASWTGNPSYNSPLHF
NA | TRBD1 | TRBJ2-7 | TRBV7-9 | TGTGCCAGCAGCGCTCCGGGACAGGGCTCCTACGAGCAGTACTTC | CASSAPGQGSYEQYF
NA | NA | TRBJ2-7 | TRBV6-2/TRBV6-3 | TGTGCCAGCAGTTCAGCGGGTTCCTACGAGCAGTACTTC | CASSSAGSYEQYF
few | TRBD1 | TRBJ1-2 | TRBV7-2 | TGTGCCAGCAGCACCCGGACAGGTCAATATGGCTACACCTTC | CASSTRTGQYGYTF
NA | TRBD2 | TRBJ2-3 | TRBV4-1 | TGCGCCAGCAGCCAATTCCGAGCGGGGAGCACAGATACGCAGTATTTT | CASSQFRAGSTDTQYF
few | NA | TRBJ1-3 | TRBV12-3/TRBV12-4 | TGTGCCAGCAGTCCCCGGGGAAACACCATATATTTT | CASSPRGNTIYF
once | TRBD2 | TRBJ2-3 | TRBV7-3 | TGTGCCAGCAGCTCAAGCGGGATGGGCACAGATACGCAGTATTTT | CASSSSGMGTDTQYF
NA | NA | TRBJ2-5 | TRBV27 | TGTGCCAGCAGTTTAGGGCAGACCCAAGAGACCCAGTACTTC | CASSLGQTQETQYF
NA | TRBD2 | TRBJ2-2 | TRBV30 | TGTGCCTGGAGTGCGGGAGGGTACACCGGGGAGCTGTTTTTT | CAWSAGGYTGELFF
NA | TRBD1 | TRBJ1-5 | TRBV19 | TGTGCCAGTAGTGGGTCGACAGGGAGGAACAATCAGCCCCAGCATTTT | CASSGSTGRNNQPQHF
few | NA | TRBJ2-7 | TRBV10-1 | TGCGCCAGCAGTAAAAACAGGGATCACGAGCAGTACTTC | CASSKNRDHEQYF
NA | TRBD2 | TRBJ2-1 | TRBV4-3 | TGCGCCAGCAGCCAAAAGACTAGCGGGATTGAGCAGTTCTTC | CASSQKTSGIEQFF
NA | NA | TRBJ1-6 | TRBV3-1/TRBV3-2 | TGTGCCAGCAGCCAAGGTGTACAAAGCTCCTATAATTCACCCCTCCACTTT | CASSQGVQSSYNSPLHF
NA | NA | TRBJ1-6 | TRBV21-1 | TGTGCCAGCCTACCCCTTAAGCATAATTCACCCCTCCACTTT | CASLPLKHNSPLHF